The 20 T cell receptor beta chains below come from one sample, sequenced in a study of graft-versus-host responses after intestinal transplantation. The protocol was immunoSEQ multiplex PCR, while the TCRdb copy is restricted to in-frame clones and leaves out a portion. The profile shows some 95,000 clones, 90% to 95% of them singletons. These receptors have no known antigen. The sample was unstimulated CD8+ T cells sorted from spleen or lymph node cells, taken before intestinal transplant. These receptors came from a human donor who received an intestinal transplant.

The rearrangement joins TRBV7-9 to TRBJ2-2; 9 nucleotides line up with TRBD1. This CDR3 spans 18 amino acids. Per germline, CDR1 SEHNR and CDR2 FQNEAQ (reference sequence). The trim removed 5 bases at V and 1 base at J, leaving 11 bases unmatched. CDR3 DNA: TGTGCCAGCAGCCGCAGTCGTGGGACAGGGTTGAACACCGGGGAGCTGTTTTTT. Translated: CASSRSRGTGLNTGELFF.

This chain links TRBV27 with TRBJ2-3; 9 bases agree with TRBD2. CDR1 is MNHEY and CDR2 is SMNVEV in the germline V gene (reference sequence). V shed 2 bases, J shed 5 bases, and the junction held 5 bases outside the gene matches. This CDR3 is built from 15 residues. The CDR3 sequence is CASSLTAGGEDTQYF. The CDR3 nucleotides read TGTGCCAGCAGTTTAACGGCGGGGGGGGAAGATACGCAGTATTTT.

V gene TRBV5-4 combines with J gene TRBJ2-7; tentative D call: TRBD1 (6 bases). The CDR3 consists of 15 residues. V was shortened by 0 bases and J by 3 bases, with 13 bases between the two germline ends. The germline gives CDR1 SGHNT, CDR2 YYREEE (reference sequence). The CDR3, as DNA: TGTGCCAGCAGCTTGGTTGGGGGCCAAAGCTACGAGCAGTACTTC. Protein: CASSLVGGQSYEQYF.

V usage is TRBV7-8 and J usage is TRBJ2-7; 7 bases agree with TRBD1. V shed 4 bases and J 0 bases; nucleotides not matched to a gene: 9. The CDR3 covers 16 residues. Germline CDR1 is SGHVS and CDR2 is FQNEAQ. The CDR3 sequence is CASSSDGTVSSYEQYF. The CDR3 DNA follows: TGTGCCAGCAGCTCTGACGGGACAGTCAGCTCCTACGAGCAGTACTTC.

This sequence joins TRBV5-6 and TRBJ1-1; D is ambiguous. V lost 0 bases and J 5 bases, leaving 11 bases between the germline ends. The CDR3 spans 14 residues. Germline loops: CDR1 SGHDT, CDR2 YYEEEE. CDR3 coding DNA: TGTGCCAGCAGCTTGGGGGTTGGAGATACTGAAGCTTTCTTT. Encoded protein: CASSLGVGDTEAFF.

The chain carries TRBV25-1 and TRBJ2-1; TRBD2 matches at 7 bases. Germline CDR1 and CDR2: MGHDK and SYGVNS. The junction had 2 bases not matched to a gene; V was cut back by 1 base and J by 8 bases. The CDR3 length is 13 residues. CDR3 residues: CASSESGGDEQFF. In DNA, the CDR3 is TGTGCCAGCAGTGAATCGGGGGGAGATGAGCAGTTCTTC. Based on the CDR3 plus reference TRBV25-1 and TRBJ2-1, the full variable domain is EADIYQTPRYLVIGTGKKITLECSQTMGHDKMYWYQQDPGMELHLIHYSYGVNSTEKGDLSSESTVSRIRTEHFPLTLESARPSHTSQYLCASSESGGDEQFFGPGTRLTVL.

The chain carries TRBV9 and TRBJ1-5; D possibly corresponds to TRBD1 (6 bases). Per the germline V gene, CDR1 is SGDLS and CDR2 is YYNGEE. Between the trimmed V and J ends, which lost 0 bases and 7 bases, there was a span of 14 bases. The CDR3 is made up of 15 amino acids. CDR3 protein: CASSVAEGGDQPQHF. CDR3 sequence (DNA): TGTGCCAGCAGCGTAGCTGAGGGGGGGGACCAGCCCCAGCATTTT.

The chain joins TRBV7-2 to TRBJ2-3; D is possibly TRBD2 (6 bases). The CDR3 consists of 16 residues. Trimming took 0 bases from V and 2 from J, leaving 12 bases between them. The germline CDR1 and CDR2 sequences are SGHTA and FQGNSA. CDR3 loop: CASSLAPSVYTDTQYF. DNA for the CDR3: TGTGCCAGCAGCTTAGCGCCTAGCGTTTACACAGATACGCAGTATTTT.

The rearrangement links TRBV29-1 to TRBJ2-1; the D gene is possibly TRBD2 (5 bases). V was pared by 1 base and J by 6 bases, with 16 bases between. This CDR3 has 15 amino acids. The germline CDR1 and CDR2 sequences are SQVTM and ANQGSEA. CDR3 amino acids: CSVEVDGRRSNEQFF. CDR3 coding DNA: TGCAGCGTTGAAGTCGACGGGCGGAGGAGCAATGAGCAGTTCTTC.

This chain's CDR3 is CASSWPGGEQYF. CDR3 nucleotides: TGTGCCAGCAGCTGGCCGGGGGGCGAGCAGTACTTC. The chain links TRBV5-5 to TRBJ2-7, with 7 bases fitting TRBD2. CDR3 size: 12 residues. The V segment lost 3 bases and the J segment 6 bases; nucleotides outside the gene matches: 3. Germline CDR1 is SGHKS and CDR2 is YYEKEE (reference sequence).

This clone has only a few counts. Other DNA sequences in this specimen translate into the identical CDR3. The chain uses TRBV7-9 and TRBJ2-7; TRBD2 might be the D (5 bases). The V end was cut by 2 bases, the J end by 1 base, with 6 bases between. This CDR3 has 13 amino acids. Germline V gives CDR1 SEHNR, CDR2 FQNEAQ (reference sequence). The CDR3 region is CASSLRGSYEQYF. The CDR3 bases are TGTGCCAGCAGCTTACGAGGGTCCTACGAGCAGTACTTC.

The rearrangement joins TRBV2 to TRBJ2-7; 10 nucleotides agree with TRBD1. CDR3 length: 15 residues. Trimming cost V 5 bases and J 2 bases; bases outside gene matches: 6. Germline CDR1 is SNHLY and CDR2 is FYNNEI. The DNA for the CDR3 is TGTGCCAGCAGTCCCGGGACAGGGGACCCCTACGAGCAGTACTTC. The encoded protein is CASSPGTGDPYEQYF.

The chain combines TRBV11-2 with TRBJ2-6; 8 bases agree with TRBD1. CDR1 and CDR2 (germline): SGHAT, FQNNGV. The CDR3 is 18 amino acids. The V and J ends lost 1 base and 0 bases, in that order; junction bases with no gene match: 5. CDR3 sequence reads: CASSLAGTGNSGANVLTF. The CDR3 coding sequence is TGTGCCAGCAGCTTAGCGGGGACAGGCAACTCTGGGGCCAACGTCCTGACTTTC.

The rearrangement joins TRBV19 to TRBJ2-3; the D is unclear. Trimming shortened V by 5 bases and J by 3 bases, and 12 bases separated the two germline ends. This CDR3 is 14 amino acids long. CDR1 LNHDA and CDR2 SQIVND come from the germline V gene (reference sequence). DNA for the CDR3: TGTGCCAGTAGTGGTACAGCTTTAACAGATACGCAGTATTTT. Translation gives CASSGTALTDTQYF. Supplemented by reference TRBV19 and TRBJ2-3, the full variable domain reads DGGITQSPKYLFRKEGQNVTLSCEQNLNHDAMYWYRQDPGQGLRLIYYSQIVNDFQKGDIAEGYSVSREKKESFPLTVTSAQKNPTAFYLCASSGTALTDTQYFGPGTRLTVL.

J is TRBJ2-7 and V is TRBV10-3; no reliable D call. Trimming pared 7 bases from V and 3 bases from J, leaving 10 bases between. CDR3 length: 12 amino acids. The germline gives CDR1 ENHRY, CDR2 SYGVKD. The CDR3 sequence: CAITPLHYEQYF. The CDR3 region has the DNA TGTGCCATCACCCCACTACACTACGAGCAGTACTTC.

V usage is TRBV6-6 and J usage is TRBJ2-1; D is unclear. The CDR3 sequence is 16 residues long. The V end lost 2 bases, the J end lost 6 bases, and 17 bases lay between the germline ends. The germline CDR1 and CDR2 sequences are MNHNY and SVGAGI (reference sequence). The CDR3 DNA follows: TGTGCCAGCAGTTACAACATCTATGGTAGCAGCAATGAGCAGTTCTTC. It yields the protein CASSYNIYGSSNEQFF.

V and J are TRBV28 and TRBJ2-7, with 9 positions matching TRBD1. Trimming took 6 bases from V and 3 from J; bases not matched to a gene: 9. CDR1 is MDHEN, CDR2 SYDVKM, per germline. This CDR3 comprises 15 residues. In DNA form, the CDR3 reads TGTGCCAGCAGCCGCGAGGGACAGGGATACTACGAGCAGTACTTC. Translated, it gives CASSREGQGYYEQYF.

The chain links TRBV5-5 to TRBJ1-2; D perhaps matches TRBD1 (5 bases). Trimming removed 2 bases at V and 5 bases at J, with 22 bases between. This CDR3 region has 17 residues. Germline V gene data show CDR1 as SGHKS and CDR2 as YYEKEE (reference sequence). DNA of the CDR3: TGTGCCAGCAGCTTCTTGGTCAGGGCGGACCCATTGTATGGCTACACCTTC. Protein: CASSFLVRADPLYGYTF.

V is TRBV5-1 and J is TRBJ2-5, with TRBD2 matching over 7 bases. The DNA end is more similar to TRBJ2-7, so the J call may be wrong. The CDR3 loop spans 14 amino acids. Germline V gene data show CDR1 as SGHRS and CDR2 as YFSETQ. The CDR3 region is CASSPGEGFDEQYF. The CDR3 DNA reads TGCGCCAGCAGCCCTGGGGAGGGATTCGACGAGCAGTACTTC.

The V call is TRBV30, the J call TRBJ2-2, with 9 nucleotides matching TRBD2. The CDR3 is 14 amino acids. Germline V gene data show CDR1 as GTSNPN and CDR2 as SVGIG (reference sequence). V lost 4 bases to trimming and J lost 6 bases; unmatched junction nucleotides: 6. CDR3 sequence (DNA): TGTGCCTGGAATGGCGGGAGGGCCGCCGGGGAGCTGTTTTTT. Residues: CAWNGGRAAGELFF. Supplemented by reference TRBV30 and TRBJ2-2, the full variable domain reads SQTIHQWPATLVQPVGSPLSLECTVEGTSNPNLYWYRQAAGRGLQLLFYSVGIGQISSEVPQNLSASRPQDRQFILSSKKLLLSDSGFYLCAWNGGRAAGELFFGEGSRLTVL.